The entry that follows covers one TCR beta chain sequence. The antigen is unknown. The sort gate was single viable CD3+CD4+CD8-CD45RO+ cells for memory CD4+ T cells. These data are taken from a study of memory CD4+ T cells and cytomegalovirus serostatus. J lost 4 bases, V lost 6 bases, and 8 bases had no gene match. Germline V CDR1 and CDR2: SQVTM, ANQGSEA. The CDR3 has 14 amino acids. Study observations and caveats: Suggested: most of the CMV-linked TCR signature lies in CD4+ memory cells.

Profiled with immunoSEQ multiplex PCR; TCRdb holds only in-frame clones, not every one. The sample shows some 30,000 clones, around 76% of them seen only once. The clonotype originates from an adult in good health and CMV-seronegative. Some clones in this sample may be carry-over from other donors' samples. Sequenced input: memory CD4+ T cells from blood. V and J are TRBV29-1 and TRBJ1-5, with 8 positions matching TRBD1. In nucleotides, the CDR3 is TGCAGCGTCACTGGGACAGGAAAGAATCAGCCCCAGCATTTT. This codes for CSVTGTGKNQPQHF.